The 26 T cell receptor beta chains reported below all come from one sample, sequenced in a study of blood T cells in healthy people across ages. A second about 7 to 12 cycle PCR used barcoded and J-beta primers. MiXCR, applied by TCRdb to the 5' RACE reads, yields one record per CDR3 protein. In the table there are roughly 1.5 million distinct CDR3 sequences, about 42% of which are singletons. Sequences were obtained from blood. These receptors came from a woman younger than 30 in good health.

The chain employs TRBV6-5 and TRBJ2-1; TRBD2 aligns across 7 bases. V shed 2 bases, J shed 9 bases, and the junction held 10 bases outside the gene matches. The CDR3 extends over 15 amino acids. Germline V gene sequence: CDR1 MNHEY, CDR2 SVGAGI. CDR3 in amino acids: CASSYLTSRLGEQFF. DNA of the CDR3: TGTGCCAGCAGTTACCTGACTAGCCGTTTAGGTGAGCAGTTCTTC.

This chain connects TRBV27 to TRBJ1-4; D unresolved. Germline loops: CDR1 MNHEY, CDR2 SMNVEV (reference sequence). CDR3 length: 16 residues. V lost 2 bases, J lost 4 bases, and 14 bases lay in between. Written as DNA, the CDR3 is TGTGCCAGCAGTTTACGACGGACGCTGGGTAATGAAAAACTGTTTTTT. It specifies CASSLRRTLGNEKLFF.

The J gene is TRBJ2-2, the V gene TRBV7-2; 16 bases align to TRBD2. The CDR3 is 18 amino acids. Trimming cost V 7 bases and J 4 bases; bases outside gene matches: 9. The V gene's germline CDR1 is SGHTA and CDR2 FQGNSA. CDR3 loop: CASTQGLAGGHGTGELFF. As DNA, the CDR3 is TGTGCCAGCACCCAGGGACTAGCGGGGGGGCACGGCACCGGGGAGCTGTTTTTT.

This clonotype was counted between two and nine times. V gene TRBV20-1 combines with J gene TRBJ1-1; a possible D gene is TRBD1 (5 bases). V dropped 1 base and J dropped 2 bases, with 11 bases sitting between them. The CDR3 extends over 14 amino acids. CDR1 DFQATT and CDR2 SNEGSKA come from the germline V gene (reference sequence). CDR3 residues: CSARGDRYNTEAFF. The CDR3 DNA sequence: TGCAGTGCTAGAGGGGACCGATATAACACTGAAGCTTTCTTT.

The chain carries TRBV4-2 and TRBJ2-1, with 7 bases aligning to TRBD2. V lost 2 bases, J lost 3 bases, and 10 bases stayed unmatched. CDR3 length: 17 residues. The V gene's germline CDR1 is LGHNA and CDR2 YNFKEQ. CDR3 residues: CASSQSGGSSVYNEQFF. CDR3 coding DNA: TGTGCCAGCAGCCAATCGGGAGGTTCTTCAGTCTACAATGAGCAGTTCTTC.

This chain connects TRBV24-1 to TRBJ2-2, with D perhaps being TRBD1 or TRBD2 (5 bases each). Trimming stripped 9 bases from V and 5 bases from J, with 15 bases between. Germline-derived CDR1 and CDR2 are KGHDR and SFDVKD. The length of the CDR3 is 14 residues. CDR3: CATGDLRITGELFF. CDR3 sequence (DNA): TGTGCCACCGGGGACCTAAGGATAACCGGGGAGCTGTTTTTT.

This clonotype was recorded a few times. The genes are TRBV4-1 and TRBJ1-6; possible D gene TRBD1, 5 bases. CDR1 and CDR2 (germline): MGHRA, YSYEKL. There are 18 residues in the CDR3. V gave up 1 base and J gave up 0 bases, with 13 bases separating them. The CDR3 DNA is TGCGCCAGCAGCCAAGGGGACTGGGCCAGCTCCTATAATTCACCCCTCCACTTT. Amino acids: CASSQGDWASSYNSPLHF.

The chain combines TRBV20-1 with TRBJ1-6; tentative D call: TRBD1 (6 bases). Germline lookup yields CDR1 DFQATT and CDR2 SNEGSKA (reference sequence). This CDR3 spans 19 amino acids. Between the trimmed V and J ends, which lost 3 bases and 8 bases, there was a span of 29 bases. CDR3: CSASDRRQGRWNIDSPLHF. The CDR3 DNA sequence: TGCAGTGCTAGTGATAGGCGGCAGGGGAGATGGAATATTGATTCACCCCTCCACTTT.

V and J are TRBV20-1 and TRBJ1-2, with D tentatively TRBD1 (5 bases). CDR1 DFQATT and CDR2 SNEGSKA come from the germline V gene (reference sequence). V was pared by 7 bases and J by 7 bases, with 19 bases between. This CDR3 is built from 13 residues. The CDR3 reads CSVNLRGSSGYTF. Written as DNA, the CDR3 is TGCAGTGTTAACCTTAGGGGTTCGAGTGGCTACACCTTC.

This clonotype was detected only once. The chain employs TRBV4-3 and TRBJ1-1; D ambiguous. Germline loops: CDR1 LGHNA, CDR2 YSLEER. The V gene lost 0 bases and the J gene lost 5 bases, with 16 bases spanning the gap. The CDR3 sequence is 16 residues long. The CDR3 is CASSQEVGRGRTEAFF. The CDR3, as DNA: TGCGCCAGCAGCCAAGAAGTAGGGCGGGGTAGAACTGAAGCTTTCTTT.

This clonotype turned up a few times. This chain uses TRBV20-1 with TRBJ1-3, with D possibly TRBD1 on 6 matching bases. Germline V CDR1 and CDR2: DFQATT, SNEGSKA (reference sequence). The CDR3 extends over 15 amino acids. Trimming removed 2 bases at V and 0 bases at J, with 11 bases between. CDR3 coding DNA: TGCAGTGCTAGAAGGGGGGGGAGCTCTGGAAACACCATATATTTT. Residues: CSARRGGSSGNTIYF.

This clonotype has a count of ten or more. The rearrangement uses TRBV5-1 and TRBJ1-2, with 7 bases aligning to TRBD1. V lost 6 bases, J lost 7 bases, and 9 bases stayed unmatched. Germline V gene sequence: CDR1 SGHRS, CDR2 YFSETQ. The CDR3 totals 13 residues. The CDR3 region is CASTRDRASGYTF. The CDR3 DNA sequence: TGCGCCAGCACCCGAGACAGGGCGTCTGGCTACACCTTC.

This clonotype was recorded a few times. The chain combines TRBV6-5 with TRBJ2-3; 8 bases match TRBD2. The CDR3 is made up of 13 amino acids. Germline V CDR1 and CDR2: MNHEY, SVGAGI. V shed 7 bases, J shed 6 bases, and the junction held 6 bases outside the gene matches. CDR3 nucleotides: TGTGCCAGCACTGCAGCGGGAGTGGATACGCAGTATTTT. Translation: CASTAAGVDTQYF.

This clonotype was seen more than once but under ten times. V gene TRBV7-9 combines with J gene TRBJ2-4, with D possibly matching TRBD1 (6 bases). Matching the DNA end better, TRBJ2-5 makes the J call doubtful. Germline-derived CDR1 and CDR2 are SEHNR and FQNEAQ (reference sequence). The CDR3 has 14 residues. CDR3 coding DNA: TGTGCCAGCAGCTTTGACAGGACCCAAGAGACCCAGTACTTC. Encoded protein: CASSFDRTQETQYF.

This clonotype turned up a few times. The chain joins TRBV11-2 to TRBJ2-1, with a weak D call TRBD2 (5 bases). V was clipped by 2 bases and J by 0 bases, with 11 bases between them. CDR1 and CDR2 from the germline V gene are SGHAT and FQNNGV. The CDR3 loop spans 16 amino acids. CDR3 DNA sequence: TGTGCCAGCAGCTTATTAGAGCGGAGCTCCTACAATGAGCAGTTCTTC. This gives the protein CASSLLERSSYNEQFF.

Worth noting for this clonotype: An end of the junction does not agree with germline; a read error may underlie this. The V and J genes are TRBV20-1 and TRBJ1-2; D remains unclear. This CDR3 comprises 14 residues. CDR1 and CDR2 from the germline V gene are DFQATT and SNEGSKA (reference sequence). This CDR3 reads CSVRGLRAADGYTF. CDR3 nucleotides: TGCAGTGTTAGAGGGTTAAGGGCCGCCGATGGCTACACCTTC.

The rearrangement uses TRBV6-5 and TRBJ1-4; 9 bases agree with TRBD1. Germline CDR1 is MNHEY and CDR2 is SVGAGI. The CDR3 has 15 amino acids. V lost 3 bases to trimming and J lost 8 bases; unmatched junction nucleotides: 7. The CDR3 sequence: CASSYQQGAVEKLFF. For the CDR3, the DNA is TGTGCCAGCAGTTATCAACAGGGGGCGGTGGAAAAACTGTTTTTT.

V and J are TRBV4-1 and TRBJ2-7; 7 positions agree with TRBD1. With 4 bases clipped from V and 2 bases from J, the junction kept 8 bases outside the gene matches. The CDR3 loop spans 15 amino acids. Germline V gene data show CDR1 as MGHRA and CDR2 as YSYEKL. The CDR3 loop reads CASSLLDRPTYEQYF. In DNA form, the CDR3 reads TGCGCCAGCAGCCTACTGGACAGGCCTACCTACGAGCAGTACTTC.

CDR3 sequence: CASSLVQGPNNEQYF. The CDR3 nucleotides read TGCGCCAGCAGCTTGGTTCAGGGTCCTAACAATGAGCAGTACTTC. The chain joins TRBV5-1 to TRBJ2-5; TRBD1 might be the D (5 bases). Per germline, CDR1 SGHRS and CDR2 YFSETQ. The CDR3 runs 15 residues. The V and J ends lost 0 bases and 11 bases respectively, with 20 bases between them.

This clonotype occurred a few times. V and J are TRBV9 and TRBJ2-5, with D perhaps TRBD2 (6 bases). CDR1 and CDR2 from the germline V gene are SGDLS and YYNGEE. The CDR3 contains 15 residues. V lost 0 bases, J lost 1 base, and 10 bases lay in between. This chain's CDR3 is CASSVGDLAQETQYF. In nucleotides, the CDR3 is TGTGCCAGCAGCGTAGGGGACTTGGCCCAAGAGACCCAGTACTTC.

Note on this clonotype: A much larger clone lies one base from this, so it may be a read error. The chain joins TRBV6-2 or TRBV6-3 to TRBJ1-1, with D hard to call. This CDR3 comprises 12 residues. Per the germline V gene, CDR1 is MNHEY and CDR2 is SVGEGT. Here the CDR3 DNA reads TGTGCCAGCAGCCCCATGAACACTGGAGCTTTCTTT. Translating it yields CASSPMNTGAFF.

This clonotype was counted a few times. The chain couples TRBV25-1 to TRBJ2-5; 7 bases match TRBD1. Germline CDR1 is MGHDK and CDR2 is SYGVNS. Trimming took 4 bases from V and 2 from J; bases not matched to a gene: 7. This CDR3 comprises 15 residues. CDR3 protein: CASSGHRGEQETQYF. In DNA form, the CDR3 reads TGTGCCAGCAGTGGACACAGGGGTGAACAAGAGACCCAGTACTTC.

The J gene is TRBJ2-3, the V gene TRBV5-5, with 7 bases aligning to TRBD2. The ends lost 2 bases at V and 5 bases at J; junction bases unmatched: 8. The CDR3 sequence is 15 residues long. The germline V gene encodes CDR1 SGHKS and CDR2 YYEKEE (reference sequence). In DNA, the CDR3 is TGTGCCAGCAGCTTTCGGGGGAGGGCAAGAGATACGCAGTATTTT. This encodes CASSFRGRARDTQYF.

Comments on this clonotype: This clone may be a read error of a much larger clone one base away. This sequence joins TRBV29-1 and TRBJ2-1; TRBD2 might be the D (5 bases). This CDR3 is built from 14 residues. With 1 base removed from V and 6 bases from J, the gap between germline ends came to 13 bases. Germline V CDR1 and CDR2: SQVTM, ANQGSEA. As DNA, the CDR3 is TGCAGCGTTGAAGGACGTAGCGAGATCAATGAGCAGTTCTTC. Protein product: CSVEGRSEINEQFF.

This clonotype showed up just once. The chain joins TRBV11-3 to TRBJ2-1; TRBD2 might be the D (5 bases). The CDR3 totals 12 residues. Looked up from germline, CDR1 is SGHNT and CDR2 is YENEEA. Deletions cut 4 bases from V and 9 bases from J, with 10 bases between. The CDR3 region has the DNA TGTGCCAGCAGCTGGGGAGAAGGTGAGCAGTTCTTC. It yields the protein CASSWGEGEQFF.

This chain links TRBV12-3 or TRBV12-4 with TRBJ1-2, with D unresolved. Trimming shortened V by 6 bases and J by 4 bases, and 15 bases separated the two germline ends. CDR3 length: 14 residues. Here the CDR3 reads CASSREKLGYGYTF. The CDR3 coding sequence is TGTGCCAGCAGCCGGGAGAAACTAGGCTATGGCTACACCTTC.